This T cell receptor beta chain was recorded in a study of T cells in Graves' hyperthyroidism and ophthalmopathy. Amplified TCR beta CDR3 regions came from RNA transcripts. Researchers ran a first-round RT-PCR on the TCR CDR3 using the HTBI primer set. MiXCR was run by TCRdb on the multiplex PCR reads, yielding one entry per CDR3 protein. The data hold 600,000 to 700,000 distinct CDR3 sequences, with roughly 14% observed a single time. This clonotype appeared many times. Germline V gene lookup returns CDR1 LNHDA and CDR2 SQIVND (reference sequence). V was pared by 6 bases and J by 5 bases, with 3 bases of the junction left unmatched. This CDR3 is 13 amino acids long.

The rearrangement links TRBV19 to TRBJ2-7; 11 bases are a match to TRBD2. Sequencing was done on a sample of blood. This sequence was found in a woman aged 40 to 55 with Graves' ophthalmopathy. CDR3 sequence: CASRPGLADEQYF. The CDR3 DNA reads as TGTGCCAGTAGGCCGGGACTAGCGGACGAGCAGTACTTC.